This TCR beta chain came from a study of blood T cell repertoires in COVID-19 (dated by TCRdb to 2018 to 2020). Some background on the complete study: Collaborator samples came from the United States, Italy and Spain and covered acute and convalescent phases of COVID-19. The material from the prospective study consisted of cDNA or gDNA derived from T cells, B-cell-depleted T cells, or PBMCs. Deeply sampled blood TCRbeta repertoires from subjects exposed to, actively infected with, or recovered from COVID-19 were included in the dataset. The repertoires were released in a freely available public database intended as a resource for research on the immune response to SARS-CoV-2. The samples were drawn from the first 160 participants of the ongoing ImmuneRACE study and from more than 1,000 subjects provided by 6 global collaborators. The sample metadata nearly always contained a de-identified subject ID, COVID-19 status, age in years and sex. Where available, HLA class I and class II types were obtained from metadata supplied by the sample provider rather than from assay-based typing. What the research found in general, with its limitations: The amount of clinical and demographic metadata varied by source and participant and was provided uncurated.

Points on this clone: Its antigen target is currently unknown. The input lacks base qualities; no much larger clone sits a single base away.

Participants in the prospective study were enrolled through a virtual design, were aged roughly 18 to 95 years, and lived in approximately 25 United States geographic areas. In the prospective study, cohorts were assigned on the basis of participant-reported clinical history obtained from a screening survey and a study questionnaire. Recovered participants in ImmuneRACE Cohort 3 were defined as having two consecutive negative NP/OP PCR tests, clearance from a healthcare professional, or resolution of symptoms. Mobile phlebotomists in the prospective study collected whole blood, serum and a nasopharyngeal or oropharyngeal swab from every participant. Over a roughly two-month period, participants in the prospective study had the option of providing additional blood draws and questionnaires. Prospective study blood samples were shipped either frozen or at room temperature before DNA extraction. TCRbeta CDR3 regions were amplified from genomic DNA using the immunoSEQ Assay, a bias-controlled multiplex PCR. Per the source publication's procedure: The number of nucleated cells in each sample was estimated by amplification of reference gene primers within the assay. To quantify the absolute abundance of each unique TCRbeta CDR3 rearrangement, sequence reads were collapsed and filtered. For each sample, productive Simpson clonality was calculated as the square root of Simpson's diversity index over productive rearrangements. TCRdb limited this immuneACCESS table to in-frame rearrangements with V and J called. A share of clones is missing; checked studies link under half to unresolved V genes, and the rest is unexplained. The DNA gave D and trimming, while V, J and clone size come from that table. For this sample there are about 140,000 clones; 87% appear just once. About 11% of the sample goes to the ten largest clones.

This receptor was obtained from a man aged 55 to 70 who had recovered from COVID-19. Sequenced input: PBMCs or T cells enriched from blood (not recorded which).

The nucleotide sequence reads as follows: TGTGCCAGCAGCTTTCAGGGAGGGGATGAAAAACTGTTTTTT. This is translated as CASSFQGGDEKLFF. The receptor chain draws on TRBV5-5 and TRBJ1-4; TRBD1 is a possible D gene, resting on 5 matching bases. Its CDR3 holds 14 amino acids, cysteine through phenylalanine. Just CDR3 DNA is preserved here, 42 bases in frame from base 1. Relative to germline, V is 2 bases shorter and J is 6 bases shorter, with 11 bases between their ends. Via the germline V gene (reference sequence), CDR1 is SGHKS and CDR2 YYEKEE.